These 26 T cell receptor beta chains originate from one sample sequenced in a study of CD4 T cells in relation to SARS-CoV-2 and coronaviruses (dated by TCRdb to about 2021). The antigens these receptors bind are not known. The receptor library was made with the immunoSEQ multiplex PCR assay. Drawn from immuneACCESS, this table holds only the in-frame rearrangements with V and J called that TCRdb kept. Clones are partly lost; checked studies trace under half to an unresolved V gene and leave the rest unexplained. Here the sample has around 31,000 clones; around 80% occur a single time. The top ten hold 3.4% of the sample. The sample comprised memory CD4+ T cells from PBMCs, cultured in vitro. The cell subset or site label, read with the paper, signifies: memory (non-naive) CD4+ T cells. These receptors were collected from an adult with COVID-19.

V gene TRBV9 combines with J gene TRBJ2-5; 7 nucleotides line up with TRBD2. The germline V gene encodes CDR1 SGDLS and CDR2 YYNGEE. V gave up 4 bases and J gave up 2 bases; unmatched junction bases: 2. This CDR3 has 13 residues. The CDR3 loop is CASSLGGQETQYF. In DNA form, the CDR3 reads TGTGCCAGCAGCCTCGGGGGGCAAGAGACCCAGTACTTC.

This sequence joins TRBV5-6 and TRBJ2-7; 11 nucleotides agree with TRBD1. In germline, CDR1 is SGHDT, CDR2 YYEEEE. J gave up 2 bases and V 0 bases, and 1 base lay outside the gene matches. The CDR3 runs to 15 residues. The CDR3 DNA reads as TGTGCCAGCAGCTTGGTGGGACAGGGGGCCTACGAGCAGTACTTC. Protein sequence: CASSLVGQGAYEQYF.

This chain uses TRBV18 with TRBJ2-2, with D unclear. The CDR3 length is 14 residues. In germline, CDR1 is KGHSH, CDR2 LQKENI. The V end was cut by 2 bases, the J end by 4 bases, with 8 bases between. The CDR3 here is CASSPRALTGELFF. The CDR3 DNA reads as TGTGCCAGCTCACCAAGGGCCCTCACCGGGGAGCTGTTTTTT. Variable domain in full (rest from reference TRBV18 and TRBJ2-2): NAGVMQNPRHLVRRRGQEARLRCSPMKGHSHVYWYRQLPEEGLKFMVYLQKENIIDESGMPKERFSAEFPKEGPSILRIQQVVRGDSAAYFCASSPRALTGELFFGEGSRLTVL.

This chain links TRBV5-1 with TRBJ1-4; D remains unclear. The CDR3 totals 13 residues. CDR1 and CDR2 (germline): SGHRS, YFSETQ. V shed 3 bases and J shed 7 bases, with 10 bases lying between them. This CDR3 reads CASSSDKGEKLFF. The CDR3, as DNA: TGCGCCAGCAGCTCAGACAAAGGTGAAAAACTGTTTTTT.

CDR3 protein: CASSFHQGGGANVLTF. The CDR3 region has the DNA TGTGCCAGCAGTTTTCACCAGGGGGGTGGGGCCAACGTCCTGACTTTC. The chain is built from TRBV6-6 and TRBJ2-6, with a possible D match to TRBD1 (7 bases). Germline CDR1 is MNHNY and CDR2 is SVGAGI (reference sequence). Trimming removed 4 bases from V and 3 bases from J, with 13 bases in between. The CDR3 contains 16 residues.

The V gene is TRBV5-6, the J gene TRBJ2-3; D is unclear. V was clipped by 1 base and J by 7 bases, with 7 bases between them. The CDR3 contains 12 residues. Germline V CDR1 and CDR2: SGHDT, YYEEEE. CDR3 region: CASSLNQYTQYF. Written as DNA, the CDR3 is TGTGCCAGCAGCTTGAATCAGTATACGCAGTATTTT.

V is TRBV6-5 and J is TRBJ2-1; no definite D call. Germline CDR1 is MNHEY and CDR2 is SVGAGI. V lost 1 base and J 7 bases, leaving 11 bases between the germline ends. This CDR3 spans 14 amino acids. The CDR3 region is CASSYWGPRNEQFF. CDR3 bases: TGTGCCAGCAGTTACTGGGGTCCTCGGAATGAGCAGTTCTTC.

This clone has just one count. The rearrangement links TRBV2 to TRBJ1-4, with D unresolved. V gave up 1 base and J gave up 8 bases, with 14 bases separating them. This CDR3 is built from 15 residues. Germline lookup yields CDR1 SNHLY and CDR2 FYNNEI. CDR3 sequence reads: CASSEDKGSWEKLFF. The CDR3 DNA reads TGTGCCAGCAGTGAAGATAAGGGCTCGTGGGAAAAACTGTTTTTT.

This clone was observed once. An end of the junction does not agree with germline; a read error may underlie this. Written as DNA, the CDR3 is TGTGCCAGCTCGCCACAGGGCTCTAACTATGGCTACACCTTC. Translation gives CASSPQGSNYGYTF. This chain uses TRBV18 with TRBJ1-2; the D gene is possibly TRBD1 (6 bases). Per germline, CDR1 KGHSH and CDR2 LQKENI. The CDR3 is 14 amino acids.

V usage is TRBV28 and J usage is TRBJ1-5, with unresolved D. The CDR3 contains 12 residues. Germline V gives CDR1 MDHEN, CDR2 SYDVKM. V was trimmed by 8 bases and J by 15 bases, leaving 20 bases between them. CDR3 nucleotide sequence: TGTGCCAGCCGTAGTCAGAAAGGGAATTGGCATTTT. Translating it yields CASRSQKGNWHF.

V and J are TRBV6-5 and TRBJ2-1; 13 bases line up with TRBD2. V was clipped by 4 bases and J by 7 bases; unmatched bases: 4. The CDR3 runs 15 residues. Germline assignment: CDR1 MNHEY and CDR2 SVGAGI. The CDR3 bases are TGTGCCAGCAGTTCCGGACTAGCGGGAGTAAATGAGCAGTTCTTC. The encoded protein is CASSSGLAGVNEQFF.

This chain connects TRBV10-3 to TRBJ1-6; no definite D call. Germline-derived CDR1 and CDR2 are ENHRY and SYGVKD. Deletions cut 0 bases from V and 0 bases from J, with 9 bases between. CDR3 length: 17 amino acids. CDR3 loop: CAISESVRSSYNSPLHF. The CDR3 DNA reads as TGTGCCATCAGTGAGTCGGTCAGGAGCTCCTATAATTCACCCCTCCACTTT.

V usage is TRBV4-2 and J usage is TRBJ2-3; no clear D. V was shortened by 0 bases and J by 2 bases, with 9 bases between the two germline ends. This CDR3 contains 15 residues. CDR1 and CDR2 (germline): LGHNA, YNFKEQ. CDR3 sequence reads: CASSQDNQNTDTQYF. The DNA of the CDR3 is TGTGCCAGCAGCCAAGATAATCAGAACACAGATACGCAGTATTTT.

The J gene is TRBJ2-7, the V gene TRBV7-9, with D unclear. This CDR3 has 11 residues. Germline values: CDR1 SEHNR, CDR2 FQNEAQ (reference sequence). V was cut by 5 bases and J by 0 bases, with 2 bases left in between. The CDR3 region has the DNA TGTGCCAGCAGCCGCTCCTACGAGCAGTACTTC. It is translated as CASSRSYEQYF. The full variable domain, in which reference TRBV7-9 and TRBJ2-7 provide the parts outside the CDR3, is DTGVSQNPRHKITKRGQNVTFRCDPISEHNRLYWYRQTLGQGPEFLTYFQNEAQLEKSRLLSDRFSAERPKGSFSTLEIQRTEQGDSAMYLCASSRSYEQYFGPGTRLTVT.

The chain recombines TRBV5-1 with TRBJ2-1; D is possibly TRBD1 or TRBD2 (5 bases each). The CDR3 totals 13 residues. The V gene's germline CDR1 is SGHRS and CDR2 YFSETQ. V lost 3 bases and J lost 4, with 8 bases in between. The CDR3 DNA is TGCGCCAGCAGCTGGGACGTATACAATGAGCAGTTCTTC. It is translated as CASSWDVYNEQFF.

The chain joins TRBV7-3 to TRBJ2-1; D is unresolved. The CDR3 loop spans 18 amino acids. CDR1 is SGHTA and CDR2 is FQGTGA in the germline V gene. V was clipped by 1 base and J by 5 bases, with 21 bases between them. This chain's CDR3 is CASSLKVGPRSADNEQFF. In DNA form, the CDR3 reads TGTGCCAGCAGCTTAAAGGTGGGCCCCCGATCGGCCGACAATGAGCAGTTCTTC.

The CDR3 reads CASSLGPTGANTEAFF. The CDR3 bases are TGCGCCAGCAGCTTGGGTCCTACGGGGGCAAACACTGAAGCTTTCTTT. V and J are TRBV5-1 and TRBJ1-1, with D possibly TRBD1 on 6 matching bases. Germline V lookup: CDR1 SGHRS, CDR2 YFSETQ. CDR3 length: 16 residues. V lost 0 bases, J lost 2 bases, and 14 bases lay in between.

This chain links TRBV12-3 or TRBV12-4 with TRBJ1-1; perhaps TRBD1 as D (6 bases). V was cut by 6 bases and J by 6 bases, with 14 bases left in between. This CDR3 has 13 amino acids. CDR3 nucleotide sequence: TGTGCCAGCAGGTCACAGGGAGGAGCTGAAGCTTTCTTT. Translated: CASRSQGGAEAFF.

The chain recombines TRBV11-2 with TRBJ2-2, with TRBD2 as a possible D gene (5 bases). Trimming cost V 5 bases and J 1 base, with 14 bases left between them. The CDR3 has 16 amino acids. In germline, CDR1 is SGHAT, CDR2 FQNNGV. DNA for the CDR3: TGTGCCAGCAGCCCCATCGCGGGCAGGAACACCGGGGAGCTGTTTTTT. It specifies CASSPIAGRNTGELFF.

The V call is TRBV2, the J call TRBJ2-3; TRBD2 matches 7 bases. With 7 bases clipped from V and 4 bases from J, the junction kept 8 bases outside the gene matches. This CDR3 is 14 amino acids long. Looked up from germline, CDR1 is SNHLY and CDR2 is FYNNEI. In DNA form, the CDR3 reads TGTGCCAGCAATCAAGCGGGGTCCCCAGATACGCAGTATTTT. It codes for CASNQAGSPDTQYF.

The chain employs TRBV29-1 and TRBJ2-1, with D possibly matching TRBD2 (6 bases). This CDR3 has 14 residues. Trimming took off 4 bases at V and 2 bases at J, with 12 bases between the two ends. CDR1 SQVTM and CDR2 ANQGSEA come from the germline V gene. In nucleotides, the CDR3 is TGCAGCGTTGGCACGGGAGTTCCCTACAATGAGCAGTTCTTC. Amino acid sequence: CSVGTGVPYNEQFF.

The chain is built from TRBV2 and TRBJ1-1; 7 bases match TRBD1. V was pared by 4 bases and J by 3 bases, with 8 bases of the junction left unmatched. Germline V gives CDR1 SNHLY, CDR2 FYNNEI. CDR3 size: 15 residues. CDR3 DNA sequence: TGTGCCAGCAGTGTTGAGGGGGCTAGGGACACTGAAGCTTTCTTT. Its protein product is CASSVEGARDTEAFF.

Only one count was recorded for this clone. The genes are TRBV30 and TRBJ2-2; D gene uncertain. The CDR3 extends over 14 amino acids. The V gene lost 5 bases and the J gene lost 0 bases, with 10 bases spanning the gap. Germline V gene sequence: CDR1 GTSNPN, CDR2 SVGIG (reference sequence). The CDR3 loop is CAWEILANTGELFF. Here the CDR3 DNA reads TGTGCCTGGGAGATACTTGCGAACACCGGGGAGCTGTTTTTT.

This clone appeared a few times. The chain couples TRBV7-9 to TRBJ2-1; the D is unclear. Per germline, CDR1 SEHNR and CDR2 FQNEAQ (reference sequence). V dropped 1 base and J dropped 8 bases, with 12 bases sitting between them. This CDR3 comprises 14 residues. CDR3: CASSLEDSFHEQFF. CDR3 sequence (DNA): TGTGCCAGCAGCTTAGAGGATAGTTTTCATGAGCAGTTCTTC.

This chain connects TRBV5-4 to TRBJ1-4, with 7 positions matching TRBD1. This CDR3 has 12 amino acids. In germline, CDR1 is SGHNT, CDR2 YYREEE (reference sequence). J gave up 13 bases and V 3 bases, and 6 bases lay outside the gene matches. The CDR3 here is CASSSPGQRLFF. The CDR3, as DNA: TGTGCCAGCAGCTCCCCGGGACAGAGACTGTTTTTT.

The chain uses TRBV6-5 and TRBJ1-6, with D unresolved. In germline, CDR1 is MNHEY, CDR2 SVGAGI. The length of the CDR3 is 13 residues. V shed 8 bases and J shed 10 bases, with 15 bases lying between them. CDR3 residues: CASHTADRSPLHF. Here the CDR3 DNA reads TGTGCCAGCCATACAGCGGACCGGTCACCCCTCCACTTT.